This TCR beta chain was sequenced for a study of blood T cell repertoires in COVID-19. Study information: Specimens from acute and convalescent COVID-19 originated in the United States, Italy and Spain. PBMCs, B-cell-depleted T cells, or T cells were the source of the cDNA or gDNA that made up the material.

As handled by the study authors: Using reference gene primer amplification, nucleated cell counts were estimated. Libraries were prepared by immunoSEQ multiplex PCR; TCRdb keeps only in-frame clonotypes and omits some of them. V and J calls plus clone size are reproduced from that table; the DNA served to infer D and trimming. The repertoire holds about 99,000 clones, with 84% as singletons. Germline V CDR1 and CDR2: SNHLY, FYNNEI. This CDR3 is built from 13 residues. V dropped 7 bases and J dropped 2 bases, with 10 bases sitting between them. Sequencing used peripheral blood. The gene calls are TRBV2 and TRBJ2-3; D is undetermined. This sequence was found in a man aged 60 to 69 with acute or convalescent COVID-19. CDR3: CASNFALTDTQYF. Written as DNA, the CDR3 is TGTGCCAGCAACTTCGCTCTCACAGATACGCAGTATTTT.